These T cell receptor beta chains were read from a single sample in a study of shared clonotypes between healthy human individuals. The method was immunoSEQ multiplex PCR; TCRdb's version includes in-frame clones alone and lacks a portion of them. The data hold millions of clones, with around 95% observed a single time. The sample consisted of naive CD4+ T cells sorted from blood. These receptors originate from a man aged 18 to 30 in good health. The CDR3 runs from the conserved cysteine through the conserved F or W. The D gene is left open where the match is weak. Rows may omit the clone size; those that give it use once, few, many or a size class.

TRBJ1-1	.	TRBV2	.	CASSDGPRGAFF	TGTGCCAGCAGTGATGGGCCCCGGGGCGCTTTCTTT
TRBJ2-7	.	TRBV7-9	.	CASSLVESTREEQYF	TGTGCCAGCAGCTTAGTGGAGTCAACAAGAGAGGAGCAGTACTTC
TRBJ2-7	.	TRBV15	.	CATSARQSSYEQYF	TGTGCCACCAGCGCCAGACAGAGCTCCTACGAGCAGTACTTC
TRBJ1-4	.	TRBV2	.	CASSDDGGEKLFF	TGTGCCAGCAGTGATGATGGGGGTGAAAAACTGTTTTTT
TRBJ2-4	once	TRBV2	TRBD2	CASSGRREGIAKNIQYF	TGTGCCAGCAGTGGGCGCAGGGAGGGGATAGCCAAAAACATTCAGTACTTC
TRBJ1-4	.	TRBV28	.	CASSMGRREKLFF	TGTGCCAGCAGTATGGGACGGCGTGAAAAACTGTTTTTT
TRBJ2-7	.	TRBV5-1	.	CASSGGTASEQYF	TGCGCCAGCAGCGGGGGGACCGCGTCCGAGCAGTACTTC
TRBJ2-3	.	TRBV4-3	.	CASSQGLSTDTQYF	TGCGCCAGCAGCCAAGGGCTGAGCACAGATACGCAGTATTTT
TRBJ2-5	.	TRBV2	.	CASSPRYSQETQYF	TGTGCCAGCAGCCCTAGGTACAGCCAAGAGACCCAGTACTTC
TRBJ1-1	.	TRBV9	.	CASSPSARVQGEAFF	TGTGCCAGCAGCCCCTCAGCGAGGGTACAGGGTGAAGCTTTCTTT
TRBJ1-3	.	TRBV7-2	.	CASSLYTGKTGNTIYF	TGTGCCAGCAGCTTATATACAGGGAAAACTGGAAACACCATATATTTT
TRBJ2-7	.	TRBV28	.	CASSLYRQFEEQYF	TGTGCCAGCAGTCTCTATCGACAGTTTGAGGAGCAGTACTTC
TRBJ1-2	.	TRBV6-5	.	CASSYAGVSYTF	TGTGCCAGCAGTTACGCGGGGGTGAGCTACACCTTC
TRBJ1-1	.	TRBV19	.	CASSIQQGGYTEAFF	TGTGCCAGTAGTATACAACAGGGTGGGTACACTGAAGCTTTCTTT
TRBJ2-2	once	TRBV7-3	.	CASSPDYSLTGELFF	TGTGCCAGCAGCCCGGACTACTCCCTCACCGGGGAGCTGTTTTTT
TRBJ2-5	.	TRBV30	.	CAWSGPPRGVEETQYF	TGTGCCTGGAGTGGACCTCCTCGCGGGGTAGAAGAGACCCAGTACTTC
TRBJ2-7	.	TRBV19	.	CASSRRPRDEQYF	TGTGCCAGTAGTCGTCGACCGCGGGACGAGCAGTACTTC
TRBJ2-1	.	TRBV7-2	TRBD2	CASSLLAGGYEQFF	TGTGCCAGCAGCTTACTAGCGGGGGGGTATGAGCAGTTCTTC
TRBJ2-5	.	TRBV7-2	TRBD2	CASSLPGLAGGKTQYF	TGTGCCAGCAGCTTACCAGGACTAGCGGGGGGGAAAACCCAGTACTTC
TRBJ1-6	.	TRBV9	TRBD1	CASSVDRTGNSPLHF	TGTGCCAGCAGCGTAGACAGGACAGGGAATTCACCCCTCCACTTT
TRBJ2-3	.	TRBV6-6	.	CASSLKLGGDTQYF	TGTGCCAGCAGTCTTAAGTTAGGGGGAGATACGCAGTATTTT
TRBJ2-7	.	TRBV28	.	CASGTTGLHPYEQYF	TGTGCCAGCGGAACAACGGGACTCCATCCCTACGAGCAGTACTTC
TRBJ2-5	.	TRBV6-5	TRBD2	CASSYGAGRETQYF	TGTGCCAGCAGTTACGGAGCGGGGAGAGAGACCCAGTACTTC
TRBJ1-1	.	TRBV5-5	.	CASSDEGKVAFF	TGTGCCAGCAGCGACGAAGGAAAGGTAGCTTTCTTT
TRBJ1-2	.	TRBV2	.	CASRSAGTNGYTF	TGTGCCAGCCGTTCCGCCGGGACAAATGGCTACACCTTC
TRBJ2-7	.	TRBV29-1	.	CSVVGIPGYEQYF	TGCAGCGTTGTCGGCATCCCGGGCTACGAGCAGTACTTC
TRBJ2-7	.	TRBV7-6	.	CASSLGRTYEQYF	TGTGCCAGCAGCTTAGGACGGACCTACGAGCAGTACTTC
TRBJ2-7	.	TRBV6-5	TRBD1	CASTPGQGAYEQYF	TGTGCCAGCACTCCGGGACAGGGGGCCTACGAGCAGTACTTC
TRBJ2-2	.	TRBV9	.	CASTRELSTGELFF	TGTGCCAGCACGAGGGAGCTGAGCACCGGGGAGCTGTTTTTT
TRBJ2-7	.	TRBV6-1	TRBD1	CASSDRGWYEQYF	TGTGCCAGCAGTGACAGGGGGTGGTACGAGCAGTACTTC
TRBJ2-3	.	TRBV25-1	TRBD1	CASSEPDRLADTQYF	TGTGCCAGCAGTGAGCCGGACAGGTTGGCAGATACGCAGTATTTT
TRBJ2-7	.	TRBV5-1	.	CASTAHGHRVEGTYEQYF	TGCGCCAGCACCGCCCACGGACACAGGGTAGAGGGCACCTACGAGCAGTACTTC
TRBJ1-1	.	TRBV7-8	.	CASSLVLKGEAFF	TGTGCCAGCAGCTTAGTCCTCAAGGGGGAAGCTTTCTTT
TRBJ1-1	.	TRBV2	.	CASSEDVANTEAFF	TGTGCCAGCAGTGAAGACGTGGCCAACACTGAAGCTTTCTTT
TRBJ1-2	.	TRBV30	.	CAWSDSIGYTF	TGTGCCTGGAGTGACTCAATAGGCTACACCTTC
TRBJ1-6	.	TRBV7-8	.	CASSLGFWELNSPLHF	TGTGCCAGCAGCTTAGGATTCTGGGAGTTGAATTCACCCCTCCACTTT
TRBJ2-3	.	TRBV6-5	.	CASSGRGSTDTQYF	TGTGCCAGTTCCGGCAGGGGAAGCACAGATACGCAGTATTTT
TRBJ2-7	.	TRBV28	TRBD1	CASSGRGTGTYEQYF	TGTGCCAGCAGTGGCCGTGGGACAGGGACCTACGAGCAGTACTTC
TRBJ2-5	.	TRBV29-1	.	CSVAAGAGGQETQYF	TGCAGCGTTGCCGCCGGGGCAGGGGGGCAAGAGACCCAGTACTTC
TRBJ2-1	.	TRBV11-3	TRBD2	CASSIKTSGASYNEQFF	TGTGCCAGCAGCATTAAGACTAGCGGGGCCTCCTACAATGAGCAGTTCTTC
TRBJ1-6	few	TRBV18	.	CASSPLGGNSPLHF	TGTGCCAGCTCACCACTCGGGGGTAATTCACCCCTCCACTTT
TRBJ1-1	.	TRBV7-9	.	CASSSDSDTEAFF	TGTGCCAGCAGCTCGGACAGTGACACTGAAGCTTTCTTT
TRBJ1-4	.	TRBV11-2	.	CASSLAATELFF	TGTGCCAGCAGCTTAGCGGCCACAGAACTGTTTTTT
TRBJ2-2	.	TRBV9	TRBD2	CASSFPRGGDTGELFF	TGTGCCAGCAGCTTCCCGCGGGGGGGAGACACCGGGGAGCTGTTTTTT
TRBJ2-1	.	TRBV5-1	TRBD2	CASSDPGGLDEQFF	TGCGCCAGCAGCGATCCGGGAGGACTCGATGAGCAGTTCTTC
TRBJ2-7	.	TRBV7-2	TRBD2	CASTGGREGSYEQYF	TGTGCCAGCACAGGCGGGCGGGAGGGCTCCTACGAGCAGTACTTC
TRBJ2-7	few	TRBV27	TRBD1	CASSLETGHEQYF	TGTGCCAGCAGTCTAGAGACAGGGCACGAGCAGTACTTC
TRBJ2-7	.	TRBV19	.	CASSILTQGPYEQYF	TGTGCCAGTAGTATCCTCACGCAGGGACCCTACGAGCAGTACTTC